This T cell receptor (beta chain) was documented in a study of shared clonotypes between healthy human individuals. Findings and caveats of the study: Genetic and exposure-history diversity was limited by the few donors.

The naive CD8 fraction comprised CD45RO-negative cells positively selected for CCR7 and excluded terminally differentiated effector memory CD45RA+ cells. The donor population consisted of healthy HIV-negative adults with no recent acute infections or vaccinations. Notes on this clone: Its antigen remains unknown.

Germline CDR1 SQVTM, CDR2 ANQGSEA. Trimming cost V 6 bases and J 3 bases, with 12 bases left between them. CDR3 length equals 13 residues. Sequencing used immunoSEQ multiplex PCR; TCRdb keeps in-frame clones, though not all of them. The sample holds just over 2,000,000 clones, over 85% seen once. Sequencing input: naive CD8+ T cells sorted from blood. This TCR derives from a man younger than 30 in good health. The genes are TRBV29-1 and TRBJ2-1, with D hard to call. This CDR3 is CSVSKIIYNEQFF. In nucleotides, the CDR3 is TGCAGCGTCTCCAAAATTATCTACAATGAGCAGTTCTTC.